This T cell receptor (beta chain) was retrieved from a study of T cell repertoires in cytomegalovirus infection. Broader study findings: Dominating the ex vivo response were HLA-C-restricted CMV-specific TCR beta clonotypes.

This clonotype was detected a few times. What it binds is unknown. Each CDR3 protein is one row after TCRdb ran MiXCR on the reads. The sample holds around 280,000 distinct CDR3 sequences, roughly 15% seen once. The sample was PBMCs. The TCR sequence derives from a human donor in good health (CMV status not recorded). Some clones in this sample may be carry-over from other donors' samples.

The CDR3: CSVNCDFGGRDNEQFF. For the CDR3, the DNA is TGCAGCGTTAATTGTGACTTTGGCGGGAGGGACAATGAGCAGTTCTTC. The chain recombines TRBV29-1 with TRBJ2-1; 9 positions match TRBD2. The CDR3 sequence is 16 residues long. Germline CDR1 is SQVTM and CDR2 is ANQGSEA. The V and J ends lost 5 bases and 5 bases, in that order; junction bases with no gene match: 13.